The clone carrying this T cell receptor beta chain showed up just a few times. The antigen is not known. Using its own MiXCR run on the 5' RACE reads, TCRdb lists one record per CDR3 protein. The sample contains 400,000 to 500,000 distinct CDR3 sequences, over 15% of which appear only once. The data originate from a study of T-cell memory formation after mild COVID-19. Study-wide results and limits: Some clones that responded were present in memory (sampled pre-infection), which suggests cross-reactive memory joined.

The CDR3 loop spans 13 amino acids. Deletions cut 8 bases from V and 3 bases from J, with 14 bases between. The germline V gene has CDR1 MNHEY and CDR2 SVGAGI. Material: PBMCs or a T cell subset sorted from them (not recorded which). The chain couples TRBV6-5 to TRBJ2-7; D uncertain. The sequence derives from a man younger than 35 who had mild COVID-19 (a few samples of this study predate the infection). Cell type and time point are not known. The CDR3 DNA reads as TGTGCCAGCTGGAGTCGAAGAAACTACGAGCAGTACTTC. This codes for CASWSRRNYEQYF.